The 14 T cell receptor beta chains below were found in one sample sequenced in a study of blood T cell repertoires in COVID-19. Sequencing used immunoSEQ multiplex PCR; TCRdb keeps in-frame clones, though not all of them. The sample shows fewer than 100,000 clones, around three quarters of them seen only once. The material sequenced was peripheral blood. Source of these receptors: a woman aged 70-85 years with acute or convalescent COVID-19.

The chain joins TRBV7-3 to TRBJ2-1; 9 positions match TRBD1. V lost 2 bases to trimming and J lost 6 bases; unmatched junction nucleotides: 14. Germline CDR1 and CDR2: SGHTA and FQGTGA. The length of the CDR3 is 18 residues. Here the CDR3 DNA reads TGTGCCAGCAGCTTATTTGGACAGGGGATCGCATCGGGCAATGAGCAGTTCTTC. This encodes CASSLFGQGIASGNEQFF.

The J gene is TRBJ1-1, the V gene TRBV9, with 8 bases fitting TRBD1. Germline CDR1 and CDR2: SGDLS and YYNGEE. After removal of 2 bases from V and 0 bases from J, the junction contained 0 bases not matched to a gene. CDR3 length: 14 residues. The CDR3 sequence is CASSVGQVNTEAFF. DNA of the CDR3: TGTGCCAGCAGCGTGGGACAGGTGAACACTGAAGCTTTCTTT.

The chain recombines TRBV7-9 with TRBJ2-1; 8 positions agree with TRBD1. Germline assignment: CDR1 SEHNR and CDR2 FQNEAQ (reference sequence). V was clipped by 6 bases and J by 3 bases; unmatched bases: 7. CDR3 length: 15 amino acids. DNA for the CDR3: TGTGCCAGCAGTCAACAGGGGGAGTTCTACAATGAGCAGTTCTTC. Its protein product is CASSQQGEFYNEQFF.

This clone showed up just once. V and J are TRBV28 and TRBJ1-5, with a weak D call TRBD1 (5 bases). CDR3 length: 12 amino acids. V lost 6 bases, J lost 6 bases, and 9 bases lay in between. The germline CDR1 and CDR2 sequences are MDHEN and SYDVKM. CDR3 loop: CASSAGIQPQHF. In nucleotides, the CDR3 is TGTGCCAGCAGCGCAGGGATTCAGCCCCAGCATTTT.

This chain uses TRBV28 with TRBJ2-2; TRBD1 matches 8 bases. The germline V gene encodes CDR1 MDHEN and CDR2 SYDVKM. The CDR3 runs 18 residues. The ends lost 3 bases at V and 4 bases at J; junction bases unmatched: 13. The CDR3 nucleotides are TGTGCCAGCAGTTTTGCCGTAAAGGGACAGGTAAGCACCGGGGAGCTGTTTTTT. It translates to CASSFAVKGQVSTGELFF.

This clone was seen only a few times. The chain recombines TRBV19 with TRBJ1-2; D possibly corresponds to TRBD1 (6 bases). V dropped 7 bases and J dropped 6 bases, with 21 bases sitting between them. The CDR3 contains 15 residues. The germline gives CDR1 LNHDA, CDR2 SQIVND (reference sequence). The CDR3 DNA is TGTGCCAGTAAGGACGCAGCACAGGGTAAAGATGGCTACACCTTC. It specifies CASKDAAQGKDGYTF.

The V call is TRBV5-5, the J call TRBJ1-2; no clear D gene. The V end was cut by 2 bases, the J end by 8 bases, with 13 bases between. Germline V lookup: CDR1 SGHKS, CDR2 YYEKEE (reference sequence). This CDR3 contains 13 residues. CDR3 sequence: CASSFKTTYGYTF. The CDR3 region has the DNA TGTGCCAGCAGCTTTAAGACTACCTACGGCTACACCTTC.

This clone was seen just once. The chain combines TRBV5-1 with TRBJ1-5; TRBD1 might be the D (6 bases). CDR1 is SGHRS, CDR2 YFSETQ, per germline. This CDR3 spans 14 amino acids. The V and J ends lost 8 bases and 6 bases respectively, with 18 bases between them. The CDR3 sequence: CARTGRGLGQPQHF. In DNA, the CDR3 is TGCGCCAGGACGGGGAGGGGGTTAGGTCAGCCCCAGCATTTT.

The chain has TRBV7-2 and TRBJ1-3; no reliable D call. This CDR3 is built from 17 residues. Germline-derived CDR1 and CDR2 are SGHTA and FQGNSA. V was clipped by 1 base and J by 0 bases, with 13 bases between them. The CDR3 is CASSLGPRPSSGNTIYF. CDR3 bases: TGTGCCAGCAGCTTAGGTCCCCGGCCTAGCTCTGGAAACACCATATATTTT.

In this sample, this clone turned up a few times. The chain combines TRBV30 with TRBJ1-2; possible D gene TRBD1, 6 bases. The CDR3 is 13 amino acids. Trimming shortened V by 3 bases and J by 4 bases, and 12 bases separated the two germline ends. The germline V gene has CDR1 GTSNPN and CDR2 SVGIG (reference sequence). CDR3 in amino acids: CAWSFARGYGYTF. The CDR3, as DNA: TGTGCCTGGAGCTTTGCCAGGGGCTATGGCTACACCTTC.

The chain employs TRBV7-8 and TRBJ2-5; no clear D gene. The CDR3 spans 13 residues. The ends were cut back, 2 bases at V and 6 bases at J, with 10 bases in the middle. CDR1 and CDR2 (germline): SGHVS, FQNEAQ. In DNA form, the CDR3 reads TGTGCCAGCAGCTTATTAGATTTGCAGACCCAGTACTTC. This gives the protein CASSLLDLQTQYF.

The chain's CDR3 is CASSLGGGSTTNEKLFF. The CDR3 bases are TGTGCCAGCAGCTTAGGGGGCGGATCGACAACTAATGAAAAACTGTTTTTT. This sequence joins TRBV7-2 and TRBJ1-4, with TRBD1 as a possible D gene (5 bases). The CDR3 consists of 17 residues. The V end was cut by 1 base, the J end by 0 bases, with 12 bases between. From germline, CDR1 is SGHTA and CDR2 FQGNSA.

The gene calls are TRBV21-1 and TRBJ2-5; the table's D call, TRBD2, has no DNA check behind it. TRBV21-1 is a pseudogene segment. The CDR3 is 13 amino acids. Written as DNA, the CDR3 is TGTGCCAGCAGCATTCGGGAGGGGGAGACCCAGTACTTC. It codes for CASSIREGETQYF.

The chain employs TRBV6-5 and TRBJ2-1; 7 positions agree with TRBD2. The junction had 9 bases not matched to a gene; V was cut back by 6 bases and J by 4 bases. Germline assignment: CDR1 MNHEY and CDR2 SVGAGI. The CDR3 has 15 amino acids. DNA for the CDR3: TGTGCCAGCAGCATATCTAGCGGCCCATACAATGAGCAGTTCTTC. This translates into CASSISSGPYNEQFF.